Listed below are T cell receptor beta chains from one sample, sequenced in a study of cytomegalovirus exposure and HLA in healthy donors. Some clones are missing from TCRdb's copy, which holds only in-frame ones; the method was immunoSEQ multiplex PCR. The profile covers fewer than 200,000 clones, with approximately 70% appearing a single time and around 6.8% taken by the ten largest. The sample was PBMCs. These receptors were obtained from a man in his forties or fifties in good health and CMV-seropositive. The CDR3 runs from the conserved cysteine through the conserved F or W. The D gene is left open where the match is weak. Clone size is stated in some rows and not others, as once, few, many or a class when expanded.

CDR3aa: CASSLSRGNEQFF
CDR3nt: TGTGCTAGCAGCTTAAGCAGGGGCAATGAGCAGTTCTTC
d_gene: NA
len: 13
abundance: NA
v_gene: TRBV7-7
j_gene: TRBJ2-1

CDR3aa: CASSQEAGAYNEQFF
CDR3nt: TGTGCCAGCAGCCAAGAGGCAGGGGCCTACAATGAGCAGTTCTTC
d_gene: NA
len: 15
abundance: once
v_gene: TRBV4-2
j_gene: TRBJ2-1

CDR3aa: CASSLGWQPFGNEQFF
CDR3nt: TGTGCCAGCAGCTTAGGGTGGCAGCCTTTCGGGAATGAGCAGTTCTTC
d_gene: NA
len: 16
abundance: few
v_gene: TRBV7-2
j_gene: TRBJ2-1

CDR3aa: CASSYSDSGRSGYTF
CDR3nt: TGTGCCAGCAGTTACTCGGACAGCGGGAGATCGGGCTACACCTTC
d_gene: NA
len: 15
abundance: NA
v_gene: TRBV6-5
j_gene: TRBJ1-2

CDR3aa: CASSLHGGGGNEQFF
CDR3nt: TGCGCCAGCAGCCTCCACGGGGGGGGCGGTAATGAGCAGTTCTTC
d_gene: TRBD2
len: 15
abundance: NA
v_gene: TRBV5-1
j_gene: TRBJ2-1

CDR3aa: CASSLQGASNQPQHF
CDR3nt: TGTGCCAGCAGCCTACAGGGGGCAAGCAATCAGCCCCAGCATTTT
d_gene: TRBD1
len: 15
abundance: NA
v_gene: TRBV13
j_gene: TRBJ1-5

CDR3aa: CASSKDRGPYGYTF
CDR3nt: TGTGCCAGCAGTAAAGACAGGGGGCCCTATGGCTACACCTTC
d_gene: TRBD1
len: 14
abundance: NA
v_gene: TRBV6-5
j_gene: TRBJ1-2

CDR3aa: CSAGTADEQFF
CDR3nt: TGCAGTGCTGGGACTGCGGATGAGCAGTTCTTC
d_gene: NA
len: 11
abundance: NA
v_gene: TRBV20-1
j_gene: TRBJ2-1

CDR3aa: CAWRPAGAGDEQFF
CDR3nt: TGTGCCTGGAGGCCAGCGGGGGCGGGCGATGAGCAGTTCTTC
d_gene: TRBD2
len: 14
abundance: NA
v_gene: TRBV30
j_gene: TRBJ2-1

CDR3aa: CASSPDSHYGYTF
CDR3nt: TGTGCCAGCAGCCCGGACAGTCACTATGGCTACACCTTC
d_gene: NA
len: 13
abundance: NA
v_gene: TRBV7-2
j_gene: TRBJ1-2

CDR3aa: CASSVRGPARADTQYF
CDR3nt: TGTGCCAGCAGCGTCAGGGGGCCAGCGAGGGCAGATACGCAGTATTTT
d_gene: TRBD1
len: 16
abundance: NA
v_gene: TRBV11-2
j_gene: TRBJ2-3